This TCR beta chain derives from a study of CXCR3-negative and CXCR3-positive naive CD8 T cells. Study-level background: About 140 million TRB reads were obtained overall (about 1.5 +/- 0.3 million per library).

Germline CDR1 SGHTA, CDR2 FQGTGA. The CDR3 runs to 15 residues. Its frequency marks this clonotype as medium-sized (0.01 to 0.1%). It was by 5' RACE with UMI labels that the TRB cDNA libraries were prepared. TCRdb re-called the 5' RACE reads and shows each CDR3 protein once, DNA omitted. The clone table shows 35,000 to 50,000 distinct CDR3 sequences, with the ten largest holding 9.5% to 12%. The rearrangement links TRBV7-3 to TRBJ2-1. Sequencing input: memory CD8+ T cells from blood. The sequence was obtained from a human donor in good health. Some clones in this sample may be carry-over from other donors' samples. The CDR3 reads CASSLRGGSYNEQFF.